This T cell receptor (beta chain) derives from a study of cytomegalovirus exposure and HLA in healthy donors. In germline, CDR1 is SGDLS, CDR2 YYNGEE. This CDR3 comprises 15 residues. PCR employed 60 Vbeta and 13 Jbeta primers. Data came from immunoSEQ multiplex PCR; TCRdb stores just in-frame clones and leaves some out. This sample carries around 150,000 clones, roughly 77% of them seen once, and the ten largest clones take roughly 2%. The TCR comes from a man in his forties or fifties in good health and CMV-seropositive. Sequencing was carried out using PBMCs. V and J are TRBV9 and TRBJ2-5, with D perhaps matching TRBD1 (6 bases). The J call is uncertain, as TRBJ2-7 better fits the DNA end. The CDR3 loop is CASSVDPGELYEQYF. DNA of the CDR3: TGTGCCAGCAGCGTAGATCCAGGGGAGTTATACGAGCAGTACTTC.